The 20 T cell receptor beta chains below all came from one sample that was sequenced in a study of beta chain features in type 1 diabetes. Sequenced material consisted of expressed TCRB transcripts (all of the isolated RNA was reverse transcribed). TCRdb keeps only in-frame clones here, not all; method: immunoSEQ multiplex PCR. The sample contains around 280,000 clones, 7.5% to 9.5% of which appear only once. Material for sequencing was central memory CD4+ T cells from blood. Receptors were obtained from a woman aged 18-35 years in good health.

At least ten counts were recorded for this clone. This sequence joins TRBV19 and TRBJ1-1; no clear D. Germline CDR1 LNHDA, CDR2 SQIVND (reference sequence). The CDR3 consists of 13 residues. Trimming took 3 bases from V and 1 from J, leaving 6 bases between them. The CDR3 sequence: CASSINRNTEAFF. CDR3 nucleotides: TGTGCCAGTAGTATCAACAGGAACACTGAAGCTTTCTTT.

This clone was seen many times. This sample also contains other DNA sequences that code for the same CDR3. V gene TRBV29-1 combines with J gene TRBJ1-1, with D perhaps TRBD1 (5 bases). V lost 4 bases and J lost 0, with 15 bases in between. Germline lookup yields CDR1 SQVTM and CDR2 ANQGSEA. There are 15 residues in the CDR3. Written as DNA, the CDR3 is TGCAGCGTTGCGCCAGGATGGGGGATGAACACTGAAGCTTTCTTT. It is translated as CSVAPGWGMNTEAFF. Drawing the rest from reference TRBV29-1 and TRBJ1-1, the complete variable domain is SAVISQKPSRDICQRGTSLTIQCQVDSQVTMMFWYRQQPGQSLTLIATANQGSEATYESGFVIDKFPISRPNLTFSTLTVSNMSPEDSSIYLCSVAPGWGMNTEAFFGQGTRLTVV.

This clone has ten or more counts. V is TRBV19 and J is TRBJ1-2; D gene uncertain. Looked up from germline, CDR1 is LNHDA and CDR2 is SQIVND (reference sequence). The V and J ends lost 3 bases and 4 bases respectively, with 9 bases between them. The CDR3 spans 13 residues. The CDR3 nucleotides are TGTGCCAGTAGTATGATGGATTCCTATGGCTACACCTTC. Its translation is CASSMMDSYGYTF.

This clone was seen only a few times. The chain uses TRBV7-2 and TRBJ2-2; 10 positions agree with TRBD2. The CDR3 length is 16 residues. The V gene end was trimmed by 5 bases and the J gene end by 7 bases; junction bases not matched to a gene: 10. Germline V lookup: CDR1 SGHTA, CDR2 FQGNSA. In nucleotides, the CDR3 is TGTGCCAGCAGCGTCTCTAGCGGGAGTACGTTCGGGGAGCTGTTTTTT. It encodes CASSVSSGSTFGELFF.

Notes on this clone: The same CDR3 also results from other DNA sequences found in this sample. The chain couples TRBV2 to TRBJ2-3; 10 nucleotides match TRBD2. J gave up 1 base and V 6 bases, and 1 base lay outside the gene matches. The CDR3 consists of 14 residues. Germline CDR1 is SNHLY and CDR2 is FYNNEI. In nucleotides, the CDR3 is TGTGCCAGCAGGGGGACTAGCGGCACAGATACGCAGTATTTT. This encodes CASRGTSGTDTQYF. Full variable domain (missing parts from reference TRBV2 and TRBJ2-3): EPEVTQTPSHQVTQMGQEVILRCVPISNHLYFYWYRQILGQKVEFLVSFYNNEISEKSEIFDDQFSVERPDGSNFTLKIRSTKLEDSAMYFCASRGTSGTDTQYFGPGTRLTVL.

This sequence joins TRBV7-6 and TRBJ1-2, with TRBD1 matching over 8 bases. V lost 6 bases and J lost 4; bases outside the gene matches: 4. The CDR3 runs to 13 residues. Per germline, CDR1 SGHVS and CDR2 FNYEAQ. The CDR3 sequence is CASRHTGGYGYTF. For the CDR3, the DNA is TGTGCCAGCAGACACACAGGGGGCTATGGCTACACCTTC.

V is TRBV5-6 and J is TRBJ1-2; D gene unclear. The germline gives CDR1 SGHDT, CDR2 YYEEEE. The CDR3 is made up of 11 amino acids. With 2 bases removed from V and 7 bases from J, the gap between germline ends came to 6 bases. For the CDR3, the DNA is TGTGCCAGCAGCTTTGGTCCTGGCTACACCTTC. It specifies CASSFGPGYTF.

The chain joins TRBV9 to TRBJ2-1; D call uncertain. Trimming took 3 bases from V and 1 from J, leaving 14 bases between them. CDR1 and CDR2 from the germline V gene are SGDLS and YYNGEE. The CDR3 length is 16 residues. This CDR3 reads CASSDGQAKSYNEQFF. Written as DNA, the CDR3 is TGTGCCAGCAGCGATGGGCAGGCCAAATCCTACAATGAGCAGTTCTTC.

There are a few counts of this clone. The chain carries TRBV6-6 and TRBJ2-3, with 12 positions matching TRBD2. This CDR3 has 16 amino acids. Looked up from germline, CDR1 is MNHNY and CDR2 is SVGAGI (reference sequence). J lost 2 bases, V lost 5 bases, and 5 bases had no gene match. CDR3 nucleotides: TGTGCCAGCAGTCACCGACTAGCGGGGGTCACAGATACGCAGTATTTT. This encodes CASSHRLAGVTDTQYF.

The chain employs TRBV7-3 and TRBJ1-1; maybe TRBD1 (5 bases). Trimming cost V 5 bases and J 4 bases, with 17 bases left between them. CDR3 size: 15 residues. Germline V CDR1 and CDR2: SGHTA, FQGTGA. The CDR3 sequence: CASSPLRGWGTEAFF. The CDR3 DNA follows: TGTGCCAGCAGCCCCCTGAGGGGCTGGGGCACTGAAGCTTTCTTT.

Only a few counts were recorded for this clone. The chain links TRBV7-3 to TRBJ2-6, with D hard to call. Looked up from germline, CDR1 is SGHTA and CDR2 is FQGTGA. Trimming removed 5 bases at V and 0 bases at J, with 8 bases between. The CDR3 length is 15 residues. CDR3 coding DNA: TGTGCCAGCAGCCCCCGTAACTCTGGGGCCAACGTCCTGACTTTC. Amino acid sequence: CASSPRNSGANVLTF.

Worth noting for this clone: A read error is possible here, since a much larger clone lies one base away. The chain has TRBV7-9 and TRBJ2-5, with D uncertain. The germline V gene encodes CDR1 SEHNR and CDR2 FQNEAQ (reference sequence). Trimming left V 5 bases short and J 0 bases short, with 7 bases between. This CDR3 has 13 residues. CDR3 loop: CASSRRHQETQYF. The CDR3, as DNA: TGTGCCAGCAGCCGACGGCACCAAGAGACCCAGTACTTC.

This clone was seen more than once but under ten times. J is TRBJ2-1 and V is TRBV19, with 7 bases identical to TRBD2. CDR1 and CDR2 from the germline V gene are LNHDA and SQIVND (reference sequence). With V trimmed by 3 bases and J by 0 bases, 5 bases remained unmatched. CDR3 size: 16 residues. CDR3 amino acids: CASSMNGGGSYNEQFF. For the CDR3, the DNA is TGTGCCAGTAGTATGAATGGCGGGGGCTCCTACAATGAGCAGTTCTTC.

The gene calls are TRBV5-6 and TRBJ1-2; 9 bases align to TRBD1. The CDR3 covers 15 residues. V gave up 3 bases and J gave up 6 bases; unmatched junction bases: 9. Germline CDR1 SGHDT, CDR2 YYEEEE. Here the CDR3 reads CASSWQTGTGNGYTF. The CDR3 coding sequence is TGTGCCAGCAGCTGGCAGACCGGGACAGGGAATGGCTACACCTTC.

This rearrangement joins TRBV28 to TRBJ2-1; perhaps TRBD2 as D (6 bases). This CDR3 comprises 13 residues. Trimming removed 4 bases at V and 3 bases at J, with 7 bases between. Germline loops: CDR1 MDHEN, CDR2 SYDVKM. The CDR3 nucleotides read TGTGCCAGCAGTTCCGGGGGCTACAATGAGCAGTTCTTC. Its translation is CASSSGGYNEQFF. The complete variable domain, with remaining parts taken from reference TRBV28 and TRBJ2-1, reads DVKVTQSSRYLVKRTGEKVFLECVQDMDHENMFWYRQDPGLGLRLIYFSYDVKMKEKGDIPEGYSVSREKKERFSLILESASTNQTSMYLCASSSGGYNEQFFGPGTRLTVL.

This clone showed up just a few times. V and J are TRBV9 and TRBJ2-3; 9 positions match TRBD2. The CDR3 extends over 16 amino acids. The ends lost 4 bases at V and 6 bases at J; junction bases unmatched: 12. Germline CDR1 reads SGDLS; CDR2 reads YYNGEE. The CDR3 sequence: CASSSGSGGFSDTQYF. The CDR3 DNA follows: TGTGCCAGCAGCTCTGGGAGCGGGGGGTTTTCGGATACGCAGTATTTT.

This clone has just a few counts. The V and J genes are TRBV18 and TRBJ1-2; 8 bases match TRBD1. The length of the CDR3 is 14 residues. The V gene's germline CDR1 is KGHSH and CDR2 LQKENI. The ends lost 4 bases at V and 4 bases at J; junction bases unmatched: 5. The CDR3 DNA follows: TGTGCCAGCTCACGCGGGACAGGAACCTATGGCTACACCTTC. Protein: CASSRGTGTYGYTF.

The chain links TRBV7-6 to TRBJ2-1; 11 positions agree with TRBD2. After removal of 5 bases from V and 6 bases from J, the junction contained 9 bases not matched to a gene. Looked up from germline, CDR1 is SGHVS and CDR2 is FNYEAQ. The CDR3 has 16 amino acids. CDR3 sequence: CASSPGTSGVSNEQFF. The CDR3 region has the DNA TGTGCCAGCAGCCCGGGGACTAGCGGAGTTTCCAATGAGCAGTTCTTC. The full variable domain, with the rest looked up from reference TRBV7-6 and TRBJ2-1, is GAGVSQSPRYKVTKRGQDVALRCDPISGHVSLYWYRQALGQGPEFLTYFNYEAQQDKSGLPNDRFSAERPEGSISTLTIQRTEQRDSAMYRCASSPGTSGVSNEQFFGPGTRLTVL.

The chain couples TRBV5-1 to TRBJ2-1; the D gene is possibly TRBD2 (5 bases). The germline CDR1 and CDR2 sequences are SGHRS and YFSETQ. The CDR3 extends over 12 amino acids. Trimming shortened V by 4 bases and J by 8 bases, and 10 bases separated the two germline ends. In DNA form, the CDR3 reads TGCGCCAGCAGCGGGAGCGGTCATGAGCAGTTCTTC. Protein sequence: CASSGSGHEQFF. The complete variable domain, with remaining parts taken from reference TRBV5-1 and TRBJ2-1, reads KAGVTQTPRYLIKTRGQQVTLSCSPISGHRSVSWYQQTPGQGLQFLFEYFSETQRNKGNFPGRFSGRQFSNSRSEMNVSTLELGDSALYLCASSGSGHEQFFGPGTRLTVL.

This clone was seen many times. In DNA form, the CDR3 reads TGTGCCAGCAGTTACCGGGGTCTAGGGCAAGATACGCAGTATTTT. Translation: CASSYRGLGQDTQYF. The chain is built from TRBV6-5 and TRBJ2-3, with a weak D call TRBD2 (5 bases). Trimming shortened V by 2 bases and J by 5 bases, and 14 bases separated the two germline ends. The CDR3 spans 15 residues. Germline V gene data show CDR1 as MNHEY and CDR2 as SVGAGI.